The next 4 T cell receptor beta chains were all read from a single sample in a study of T cell responses to AZD1222 COVID-19 vaccine. Using immunoSEQ multiplex PCR, the repertoire was profiled, and TCRdb retains in-frame clones only, with some absent. Among some 170,000 clones listed, approximately 93% were seen once. The sequencing used peripheral blood, collected on day 0 of AZD1222 vaccination. These receptors were collected from an adult in good health.

This clone has a single count. This chain connects TRBV28 to TRBJ1-5, with 8 bases lining up with TRBD1. There are 15 residues in the CDR3. Trimming cost V 6 bases and J 7 bases; bases outside gene matches: 11. Germline CDR1 and CDR2: MDHEN and SYDVKM. CDR3 amino acids: CASRIGQGPEQPQHF. DNA of the CDR3: TGTGCCAGCAGGATCGGACAGGGACCAGAGCAGCCCCAGCATTTT.

The rearrangement joins TRBV7-9 to TRBJ2-1; 13 nucleotides align to TRBD2. The germline V gene encodes CDR1 SEHNR and CDR2 FQNEAQ (reference sequence). V shed 6 bases and J 6 bases; nucleotides not matched to a gene: 5. The CDR3 is 15 amino acids. CDR3 amino acids: CASRSGTSGANEQFF. The CDR3 DNA reads as TGTGCCAGCAGGTCCGGGACTAGCGGGGCCAATGAGCAGTTCTTC.

The chain has TRBV10-3 and TRBJ2-1; TRBD2 agrees at 10 bases. The V gene's germline CDR1 is ENHRY and CDR2 SYGVKD. The CDR3 is made up of 16 amino acids. After removal of 3 bases from V and 8 bases from J, the junction contained 10 bases not matched to a gene. This chain's CDR3 is CAISEGRTSGFHEQFF. CDR3 in DNA: TGTGCCATCAGTGAAGGCCGGACTAGCGGATTCCATGAGCAGTTCTTC.

This chain joins TRBV18 and TRBJ2-7; 9 nucleotides align to TRBD1. V lost 3 bases and J lost 0; bases outside the gene matches: 3. The CDR3 covers 15 residues. Germline V gene data show CDR1 as KGHSH and CDR2 as LQKENI. The CDR3 DNA reads TGTGCCAGCTCACCCAGGACAGGGGTCTCCTACGAGCAGTACTTC. Translating gives CASSPRTGVSYEQYF.